This entry features one T cell receptor beta chain sequence. Its matching antigen is unknown. One base away lies a much larger clone, so this may be a sequencing read error. Trimming took off 2 bases at V and 6 bases at J, with 4 bases between the two ends. The CDR3 has 11 residues. Germline CDR1 and CDR2: SGHVS and FQNEAQ. The TCR beta CDR3 regions underwent amplification using RNA transcripts as the source. The primer set for the first-round RT-PCR of the TCR CDR3 was HTBI. Via MiXCR, TCRdb re-called the multiplex PCR reads, giving one row per CDR3 protein. The sample contains 650,000 to 750,000 distinct CDR3 sequences, 14% of which appear only once. This sample was taken from a study of T cells in Graves' hyperthyroidism and ophthalmopathy. Study-wide results and caveats: Stable hyperthyroidism was told apart from ophthalmopathy by a model built on 13 V-J features.

Patients between 18 and 65 years old had hyperthyroidism, newly diagnosed and lasting under 2 months. Criteria for exclusion of patients were uncontrolled infection, other autoimmune disease, pregnancy or lactation. It was approximately 9.7 ml of fresh peripheral blood that supplied the PBMCs. The chain has TRBV7-8 and TRBJ1-1, with D uncertain. The specimen sequenced was blood. The receptor was derived from a woman between 18 and 30 years old with Graves' hyperthyroidism. The CDR3 DNA reads TGTGCCAGCAGCTTATGGGCTGAAGCTTTCTTT. Protein product: CASSLWAEAFF.